This passage covers 21 T cell receptor beta chains from one sample sequenced in a study of blood T cell repertoires in COVID-19. The method was immunoSEQ multiplex PCR; TCRdb's version includes in-frame clones alone and lacks a portion of them. In the table there are 350,000 or so clones, more than 85% of which are singletons. Sequencing was performed on PBMCs or T cells enriched from blood (not recorded which). These receptors were collected from a woman in her twenties or thirties who had recovered from COVID-19.

J is TRBJ2-3 and V is TRBV6-5; D unresolved. This CDR3 contains 14 residues. Trimming removed 5 bases at V and 4 bases at J, with 13 bases between. Germline CDR1 reads MNHEY; CDR2 reads SVGAGI. CDR3 DNA sequence: TGTGCCAGCAGTACTATGACGGCCCCAGATACGCAGTATTTT. Translation gives CASSTMTAPDTQYF.

With regard to this clone: Within the sample, other DNA sequences also encode this same CDR3. The rearrangement joins TRBV6-2 or TRBV6-3 to TRBJ1-5; 7 bases map to TRBD1. V shed 5 bases and J 6 bases; nucleotides not matched to a gene: 4. Looked up from germline, CDR1 is MNHEY and CDR2 is SVGEGT. The CDR3 is 13 amino acids. CDR3 in DNA: TGTGCCAGCAGTCTGACAGGGCTTCAGCCCCAGCATTTT. Its protein product is CASSLTGLQPQHF.

V is TRBV28 and J is TRBJ1-6; TRBD1 agrees at 7 bases. The CDR3 runs 15 residues. The J segment lost 1 base and the V segment lost 7 bases, leaving 4 bases of the junction unmatched. Per the germline V gene, CDR1 is MDHEN and CDR2 is SYDVKM. CDR3: CASIHRGSYNSPLHF. In nucleotides, the CDR3 is TGTGCCAGCATTCACAGGGGTTCCTATAATTCACCCCTCCACTTT.

The chain combines TRBV11-3 with TRBJ2-2, with 8 bases matching TRBD1. J gave up 4 bases and V 3 bases, and 4 bases lay outside the gene matches. The CDR3 is made up of 15 amino acids. Germline loops: CDR1 SGHNT, CDR2 YENEEA. The CDR3, as DNA: TGTGCCAGCAGCTTTCAGGGGGCGCGCACCGGGGAGCTGTTTTTT. Translated: CASSFQGARTGELFF.

This chain joins TRBV18 and TRBJ2-1; 8 nucleotides line up with TRBD2. V was pared by 3 bases and J by 3 bases, with 4 bases of the junction left unmatched. The CDR3 consists of 15 residues. Germline values: CDR1 KGHSH, CDR2 LQKENI. CDR3 loop: CASSPISGNYNEQFF. DNA of the CDR3: TGTGCCAGCTCACCCATTAGCGGGAACTACAATGAGCAGTTCTTC.

V and J are TRBV6-5 and TRBJ2-7; TRBD1 agrees at 8 bases. Trimming took 4 bases from V and 4 from J; bases not matched to a gene: 12. The CDR3 covers 16 residues. In germline, CDR1 is MNHEY, CDR2 SVGAGI. In DNA, the CDR3 is TGTGCCAGCAGTTTCCCCCCAGGACAGGGAAAGTACGAGCAGTACTTC. Translating it yields CASSFPPGQGKYEQYF.

The J gene is TRBJ2-7, the V gene TRBV18, with D maybe TRBD1 (6 bases). Trimming took off 5 bases at V and 5 bases at J, with 13 bases between the two ends. Germline V gene data show CDR1 as KGHSH and CDR2 as LQKENI. CDR3 size: 13 residues. CDR3 DNA sequence: TGTGCCAGCTCAGGACAGCTTGAGGACGAGCAGTACTTC. As protein: CASSGQLEDEQYF.

The rearrangement uses TRBV9 and TRBJ1-1; D gene ambiguous. Germline-derived CDR1 and CDR2 are SGDLS and YYNGEE. The V gene lost 0 bases and the J gene lost 9 bases, with 18 bases spanning the gap. The CDR3 totals 15 residues. The CDR3, as DNA: TGTGCCAGCAGCGTAGATCAGGTCTCTAGCGGCCAAGCTTTCTTT. Amino acids: CASSVDQVSSGQAFF.

The chain links TRBV19 to TRBJ1-4, with D possibly TRBD1 on 5 matching bases. Per germline, CDR1 LNHDA and CDR2 SQIVND (reference sequence). CDR3 length: 12 amino acids. The V end was cut by 7 bases, the J end by 7 bases, with 10 bases between. CDR3 in amino acids: CASNRGGEKLFF. DNA for the CDR3: TGTGCCAGTAACCGCGGGGGTGAAAAACTGTTTTTT.

The chain couples TRBV9 to TRBJ2-7; TRBD1 is a possible D gene (6 bases). CDR1 SGDLS and CDR2 YYNGEE come from the germline V gene. Trimming left V 4 bases short and J 1 base short, with 15 bases between. The CDR3 length is 15 residues. The DNA of the CDR3 is TGTGCCAGCAGCTCCCACCCGGACAGTTCCTACGAGCAGTACTTC. Its protein is CASSSHPDSSYEQYF.

This clone showed up just once. The chain employs TRBV6-2 or TRBV6-3 and TRBJ1-1; 7 bases match TRBD1. The junction had 12 bases not matched to a gene; V was cut back by 5 bases and J by 0 bases. The CDR3 totals 17 residues. Germline loops: CDR1 MNHEY, CDR2 SVGEGT. The CDR3 sequence: CASSRDDRVYMNTEAFF. CDR3 DNA sequence: TGTGCCAGCAGTCGCGATGACAGGGTATACATGAACACTGAAGCTTTCTTT.

This sequence joins TRBV7-3 and TRBJ2-7, with 8 bases lining up with TRBD1. CDR1 and CDR2 from the germline V gene are SGHTA and FQGTGA. Trimming removed 5 bases from V and 6 bases from J; junction bases left unmatched: 18. CDR3 size: 17 residues. The CDR3 region has the DNA TGTGCCAGCAGCCTCACCCCGCGACGACAGGGGAGATCCGAGCAGTACTTC. It specifies CASSLTPRRQGRSEQYF.

The chain links TRBV7-2 to TRBJ2-2; a possible D gene is TRBD2 (5 bases). CDR1 and CDR2 (germline): SGHTA, FQGNSA. Trimming took 3 bases from V and 5 from J, leaving 10 bases between them. The CDR3 is 14 residues long. The CDR3 DNA is TGTGCCAGCAGCTTTTGGGGAGCGACCGGGGAGCTGTTTTTT. Protein product: CASSFWGATGELFF.

The genes are TRBV7-9 and TRBJ2-1; 11 bases line up with TRBD2. In germline, CDR1 is SEHNR, CDR2 FQNEAQ (reference sequence). V lost 3 bases to trimming and J lost 7 bases; unmatched junction nucleotides: 2. CDR3 length equals 14 residues. CDR3 in amino acids: CASSLPSGRNEQFF. CDR3 sequence (DNA): TGTGCCAGCAGCTTGCCTAGCGGGAGGAATGAGCAGTTCTTC.

The chain uses TRBV29-1 and TRBJ2-2; possibly TRBD1 for D (5 bases). Germline V gene data show CDR1 as SQVTM and CDR2 as ANQGSEA. This CDR3 region has 15 residues. V shed 5 bases and J shed 3 bases, with 16 bases lying between them. The CDR3 loop reads CSVSRTRADTGELFF. In nucleotides, the CDR3 is TGCAGCGTTTCCCGGACAAGGGCCGACACCGGGGAGCTGTTTTTT.

J is TRBJ2-5 and V is TRBV2, with no clear D. Germline assignment: CDR1 SNHLY and CDR2 FYNNEI. There are 14 residues in the CDR3. Trimming shortened V by 4 bases and J by 4 bases, and 13 bases separated the two germline ends. CDR3 sequence: CASSGSAGLETQYF. The CDR3 DNA is TGTGCCAGCAGTGGTTCGGCAGGCCTAGAGACCCAGTACTTC.

The V call is TRBV2, the J call TRBJ2-1; 8 nucleotides agree with TRBD1. Germline V lookup: CDR1 SNHLY, CDR2 FYNNEI. CDR3 length: 14 amino acids. Losses at the gene ends were 6 bases for V and 5 bases for J; bases not matched to a gene: 6. CDR3 residues: CASSSGTGDNEQFF. As DNA, the CDR3 is TGTGCCAGCAGCTCCGGGACAGGTGACAATGAGCAGTTCTTC.

This chain uses TRBV19 with TRBJ1-5, with no clear D. Trimming took 3 bases from V and 0 from J, leaving 6 bases between them. Germline V lookup: CDR1 LNHDA, CDR2 SQIVND (reference sequence). The CDR3 is 14 amino acids. DNA of the CDR3: TGTGCCAGTAGTATTTTAGTTAGCAATCAGCCCCAGCATTTT. Its protein is CASSILVSNQPQHF.

This sequence joins TRBV4-2 and TRBJ2-1; TRBD2 might be the D (6 bases). CDR3 length: 16 residues. V lost 1 base, J lost 5 bases, and 15 bases lay in between. Germline V gives CDR1 LGHNA, CDR2 YNFKEQ. CDR3 coding DNA: TGTGCCAGCAGCCAAGCCCTGGGGGGAACCCACAATGAGCAGTTCTTC. Amino acids: CASSQALGGTHNEQFF.

The chain links TRBV28 to TRBJ1-6; D is unresolved. The CDR3 loop spans 15 amino acids. Germline CDR1 reads MDHEN; CDR2 reads SYDVKM. The ends were cut back, 6 bases at V and 7 bases at J, with 16 bases in the middle. CDR3 residues: CASSWVAAPNSPLHF. The DNA of the CDR3 is TGTGCCAGCAGCTGGGTGGCGGCCCCAAATTCACCCCTCCACTTT.

This chain uses TRBV24-1 with TRBJ2-1, with a tentative D call TRBD2 (6 bases). The CDR3 is 14 residues long. The V and J ends lost 3 bases and 4 bases respectively, with 9 bases between them. Germline values: CDR1 KGHDR, CDR2 SFDVKD. The CDR3 protein is CATSDRGTYNEQFF. CDR3 coding DNA: TGTGCCACCAGTGATCGCGGGACTTACAATGAGCAGTTCTTC.